The present T cell receptor beta chain was sequenced within a study of tissue T cells after allogeneic stem cell transplantation (dated 2022 in TCRdb). In terms of the full investigation: If a tissue had multiple samples, a pathologist reviewed H&E sections so that samples with histologically apparent lymphocytes got priority for sequencing. TCR beta repertoires were profiled across many tissues obtained from research autopsies of patients with and without GVHD, as well as in mouse models of GVHD. The human arm was a prospective observational study without blinding or randomization. The paper as a whole reports these results and caveats: In both patients and mice, only a limited portion of the TCR repertoire detected in tissues was captured by blood and spleen T cells. Not many T cell clones showed up in more than one patient, yet clustering based on motifs uncovered repertoire signatures that were shared across patients in a tissue-specific way. A small and clinically heterogeneous patient cohort was studied, and sampling depth was acknowledged as a limitation. Which tissue TCRs were alloreactive or antigen-specific was not determined in the study, and some clones might have been persisting host cells. Within patients, how anatomically similar tissues were was a major factor shaping TCR repertoire composition, regardless of disease or transplant status. No blood samples were available from the non-GVHD comparator patients.

A distance of 13 bases separates the germline ends of V and J, which lose 1 base and 5 bases respectively. CDR1 and CDR2 (SGHRS, YFSETQ) derive from the germline V gene. Measured from the cysteine to the phenylalanine, the CDR3 is 14 residues long. The entry retains the CDR3 DNA only, 42 bases that are in frame from base 1. In the paper's terms, the time point label means: human tissue collected at research (rapid) autopsy. For comparison, three non-HCT patients with other cancers were selected retrospectively, each having at least five GI tract samples and no known GI disease at death. Autopsy tissues, which were obtained after a median post-mortem interval of approximately 9.8 hours, included GI sites from esophagus to rectum, liver, skin and lymphoid organs including spleen. Each autopsy specimen was bisected, with one portion flash-frozen in liquid nitrogen and the remainder formalin-fixed, and the outer muscle layers of GI specimens were removed. Genomic DNA was extracted from frozen tissues using the Mag-Bind Blood & Tissue DNA HDQ 96 Kit on a Chemagic 360 or the DNeasy Blood & Tissue Kit. Extracted DNA was further purified with the Genomic DNA Clean & Concentrator-25 kit because of concern about red blood cell contamination.

This clone has only one observation. What this receptor recognizes is not known. Base qualities are missing; no much larger clone stands one base away. To prepare the library, the immunoSEQ multiplex PCR assay was applied. TCRbeta CDR3 sequencing was performed at survey depth by Adaptive Biotechnologies, and CDR3 sequences, V/J genes, productive frequency and template counts were reported. TCR beta CDR3 regions were amplified from genomic DNA rather than RNA. The authors' analysis ran thus. Jensen-Shannon divergence was used to quantify pairwise repertoire overlap between tissues, with a value of 1 indicating complete divergence and a value of 0 indicating identical repertoires. Tissues were clustered by single-linkage agglomerative hierarchical clustering of pairwise JSD values and displayed as dendrograms. GLIPH2 was applied to all patient samples using simulation_depth 1000, kmer_min_depth 3, and cdr3_length_cutoff 8, and only groups with more than two unique CDR3s were retained. In a standardized tissue-overlap score, Jaccard GLIPH-group overlap across patients was extrapolated to a standard repertoire size of 1000 clones. To look at how diversity was associated with clinical or experimental variables, linear mixed-effect models were used, with tissue treated as a fixed effect and individual treated as a random effect. This immuneACCESS table, as held by TCRdb, lists in-frame sequences with V and J called but not all clones. Of the missing ones, under half trace to an unresolved V gene in checked studies; the others have no known cause. The DNA was the basis for D and trimming; V, J and clone size are from that table. Counted in this sample were about 10,000 clones; approximately 61% of them appeared once. Of the sample, over 8.5% is held by the ten largest clones.

The sample consisted of tissue from the jejunum, taken at autopsy. The chain uses TRBV5-1 and TRBJ2-7; confidence is insufficient to name the D gene. The source is a woman between 18 and 55 years old with breast cancer. The CDR3 has the sequence CASSLKAGDNEQYF. The DNA reads as follows: TGCGCCAGCAGCTTGAAGGCAGGCGACAACGAGCAGTACTTC.